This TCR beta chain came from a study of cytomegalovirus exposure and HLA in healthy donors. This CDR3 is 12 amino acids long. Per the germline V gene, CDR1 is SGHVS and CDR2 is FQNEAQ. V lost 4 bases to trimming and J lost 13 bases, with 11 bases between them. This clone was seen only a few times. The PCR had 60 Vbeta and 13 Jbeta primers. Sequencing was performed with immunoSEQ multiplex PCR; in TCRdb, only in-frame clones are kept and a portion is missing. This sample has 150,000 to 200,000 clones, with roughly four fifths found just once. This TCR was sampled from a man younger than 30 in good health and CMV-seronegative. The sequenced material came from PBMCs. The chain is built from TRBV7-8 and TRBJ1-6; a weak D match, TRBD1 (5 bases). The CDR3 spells CASSSHGGPLHF. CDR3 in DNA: TGTGCCAGCAGCTCGCACGGGGGTCCCCTCCACTTT.